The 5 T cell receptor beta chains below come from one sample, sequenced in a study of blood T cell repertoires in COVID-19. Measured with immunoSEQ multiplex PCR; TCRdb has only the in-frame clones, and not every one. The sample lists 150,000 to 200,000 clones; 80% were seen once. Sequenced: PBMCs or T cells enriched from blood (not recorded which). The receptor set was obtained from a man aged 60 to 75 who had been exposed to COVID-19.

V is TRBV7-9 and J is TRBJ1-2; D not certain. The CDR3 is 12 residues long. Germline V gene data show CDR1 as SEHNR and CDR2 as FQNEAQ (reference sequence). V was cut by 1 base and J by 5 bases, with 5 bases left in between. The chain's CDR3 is CASSLDRYGYTF. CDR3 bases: TGTGCCAGCAGCTTAGACAGATATGGCTACACCTTC.

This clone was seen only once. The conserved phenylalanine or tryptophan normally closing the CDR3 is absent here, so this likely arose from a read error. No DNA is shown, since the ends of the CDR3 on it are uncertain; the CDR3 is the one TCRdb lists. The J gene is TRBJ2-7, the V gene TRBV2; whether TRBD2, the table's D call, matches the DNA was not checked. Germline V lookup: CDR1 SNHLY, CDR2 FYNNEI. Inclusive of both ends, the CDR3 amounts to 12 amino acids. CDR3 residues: CASSERRGGILA.

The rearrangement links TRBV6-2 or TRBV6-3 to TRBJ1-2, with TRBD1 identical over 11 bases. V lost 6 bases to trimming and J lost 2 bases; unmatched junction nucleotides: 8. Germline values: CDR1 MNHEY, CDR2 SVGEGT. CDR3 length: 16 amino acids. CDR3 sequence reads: CASSPGQGAVNYGYTF. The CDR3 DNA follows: TGTGCCAGCAGCCCTGGACAGGGGGCGGTCAACTATGGCTACACCTTC.

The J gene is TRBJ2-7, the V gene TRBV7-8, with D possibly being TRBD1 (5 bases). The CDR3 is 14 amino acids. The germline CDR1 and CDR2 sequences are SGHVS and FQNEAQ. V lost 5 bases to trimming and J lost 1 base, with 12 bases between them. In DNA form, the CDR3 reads TGTGCCAGCAGCCGTATAGGGGTTTCCTACGAGCAGTACTTC. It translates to CASSRIGVSYEQYF.

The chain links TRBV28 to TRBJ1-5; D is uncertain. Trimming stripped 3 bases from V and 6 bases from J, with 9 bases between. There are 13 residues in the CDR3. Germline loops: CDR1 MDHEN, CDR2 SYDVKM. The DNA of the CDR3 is TGTGCCAGCAGTTTGTCGGGGTTTCAGCCCCAGCATTTT. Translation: CASSLSGFQPQHF.